This entry lists 5 T cell receptor beta chains sequenced from one sample in a study of neoadjuvant nivolumab and ipilimumab in lung cancer. Only in-frame clones appear in the TCRdb table, and some are missing; sequencing was by immunoSEQ multiplex PCR. The table has 40,000 to 60,000 clones, about 89% seen once. The sequenced sample was blood, obtained before neoadjuvant nivolumab, alone or with ipilimumab. All receptors come from an adult with non-small cell lung cancer. Some clones in this sample may be carry-over from other donors' samples.

This clone was seen a single time. V and J are TRBV5-1 and TRBJ2-3; TRBD2 matches 7 bases. The V gene end was trimmed by 0 bases and the J gene end by 3 bases; junction bases not matched to a gene: 10. Germline-derived CDR1 and CDR2 are SGHRS and YFSETQ. The CDR3 covers 17 residues. The CDR3 region is CASSLVTGGRGTDTQYF. CDR3 sequence (DNA): TGCGCCAGCAGCTTGGTGACCGGCGGGAGAGGGACAGATACGCAGTATTTT.

The CDR3 DNA is TGTGCCAGCAGTGAATTGGGGGACACCGGGGAGCTGTTTTTT. It yields the protein CASSELGDTGELFF. V and J are TRBV6-1 and TRBJ2-2; D is tentatively TRBD1 or TRBD2 (5 bases each). The length of the CDR3 is 14 residues. Germline V gene data show CDR1 as MNHNS and CDR2 as SASEGT. The germline V and J ends were trimmed by 2 bases and 3 bases, with 7 bases remaining between them.

This chain uses TRBV18 with TRBJ1-1, with D perhaps matching TRBD1 (6 bases). The germline gives CDR1 KGHSH, CDR2 LQKENI. Trimming shortened V by 0 bases and J by 11 bases, and 13 bases separated the two germline ends. This CDR3 contains 13 residues. DNA of the CDR3: TGTGCCAGCTCACCACCGGGGCAGGGGATGGCTTTCTTT. Encoded protein: CASSPPGQGMAFF.

V is TRBV7-8 and J is TRBJ2-2; a possible D gene is TRBD2 (7 bases). CDR1 and CDR2 (germline): SGHVS, FQNEAQ. The CDR3 spans 16 residues. V gave up 3 bases and J gave up 7 bases, with 18 bases separating them. This chain's CDR3 is CASSLSGRGADGELFF. The CDR3 bases are TGTGCCAGCAGCTTGTCGGGCCGGGGGGCGGACGGGGAGCTGTTTTTT.

This clone was recorded once. This chain joins TRBV5-6 and TRBJ2-5, with 10 bases matching TRBD1. CDR3 length: 17 residues. Germline values: CDR1 SGHDT, CDR2 YYEEEE. Germline trimming cut 0 bases from V and 4 bases from J; bases unmatched to any gene: 9. This CDR3 is CASSLVGQGIGRETQYF. CDR3 DNA: TGTGCCAGCAGCTTGGTGGGACAGGGGATAGGTCGAGAGACCCAGTACTTC.